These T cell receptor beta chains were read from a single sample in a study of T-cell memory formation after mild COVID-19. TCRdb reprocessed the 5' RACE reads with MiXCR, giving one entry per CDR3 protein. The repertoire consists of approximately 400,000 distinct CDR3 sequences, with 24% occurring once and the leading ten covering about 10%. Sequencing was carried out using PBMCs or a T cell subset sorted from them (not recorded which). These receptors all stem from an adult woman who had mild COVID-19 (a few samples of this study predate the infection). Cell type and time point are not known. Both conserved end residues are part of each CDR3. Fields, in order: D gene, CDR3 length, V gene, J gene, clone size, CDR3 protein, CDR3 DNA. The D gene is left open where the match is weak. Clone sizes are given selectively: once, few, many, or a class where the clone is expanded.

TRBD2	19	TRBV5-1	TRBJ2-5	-	CASSLSLQASGRRGETQYF	TGCGCCAGCAGCTTGTCCCTTCAGGCTAGCGGGAGAAGAGGAGAGACCCAGTACTTC
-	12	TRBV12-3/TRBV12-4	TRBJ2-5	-	CASTRGQETQYF	TGTGCCAGCACCCGGGGTCAAGAGACCCAGTACTTC
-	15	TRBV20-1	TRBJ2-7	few	CSASPGMGNTYEQYF	TGCAGTGCTAGCCCCGGGATGGGCAATACCTACGAGCAGTACTTC
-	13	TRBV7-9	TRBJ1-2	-	CASSVDTYYGYTF	TGTGCCAGCAGCGTGGACACCTACTATGGCTACACCTTC
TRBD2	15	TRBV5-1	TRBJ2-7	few	CASSLGGGAPYEQYF	TGCGCCAGCAGCTTGGGCGGGGGAGCACCCTACGAGCAGTACTTC
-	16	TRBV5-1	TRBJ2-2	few	CASSLRGEPNTGELFF	TGCGCCAGCAGCTTGAGAGGGGAGCCAAACACCGGGGAGCTGTTTTTT
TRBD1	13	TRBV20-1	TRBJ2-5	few	CSAPTGSGETQYF	TGCAGTGCGCCGACAGGGTCGGGAGAGACCCAGTACTTC
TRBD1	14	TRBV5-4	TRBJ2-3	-	CASSTPRGTDTQYF	TGTGCCAGCAGCACCCCCAGGGGGACAGATACGCAGTATTTT
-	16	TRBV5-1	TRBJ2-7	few	CASSPTLPGAPYEQYF	TGCGCCAGCAGCCCAACCCTACCAGGGGCCCCCTACGAGCAGTACTTC
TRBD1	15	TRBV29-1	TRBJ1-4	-	CSVEDQTGGVEKLFF	TGCAGCGTTGAAGATCAAACAGGGGGCGTTGAAAAACTGTTTTTT
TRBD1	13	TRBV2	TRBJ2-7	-	CATCLGQHYEQYF	TGTGCCACTTGCCTGGGACAGCACTACGAGCAGTACTTC
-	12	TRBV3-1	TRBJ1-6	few	CASSQGSSPLHF	TGTGCCAGCAGCCAAGGCAGCTCACCCCTCCACTTT
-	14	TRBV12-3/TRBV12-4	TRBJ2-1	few	CASSLSRLYNEQFF	TGTGCCAGCAGTTTATCGAGGTTATACAATGAGCAGTTCTTC
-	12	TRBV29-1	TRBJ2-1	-	CSVEVRSDEQFF	TGCAGCGTTGAAGTACGTTCGGATGAGCAGTTCTTC
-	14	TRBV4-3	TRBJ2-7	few	CASSQETDSYEQYF	TGCGCCAGCAGCCAAGAGACAGATTCCTACGAGCAGTACTTC
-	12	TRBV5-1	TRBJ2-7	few	CASSLAGDKQYF	TGCGCCAGCAGCTTGGCAGGGGATAAGCAGTACTTC
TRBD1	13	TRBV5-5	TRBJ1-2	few	CASTTGGWHGYTF	TGTGCCAGCACTACAGGGGGTTGGCATGGCTACACCTTC
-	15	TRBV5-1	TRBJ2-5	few	CASSLGAGDSETQYF	TGCGCCAGCAGCTTGGGTGCAGGGGATTCGGAGACCCAGTACTTC
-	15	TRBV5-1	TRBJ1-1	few	CASSLDTELGTEAFF	TGCGCCAGCAGCTTGGATACCGAGCTCGGCACTGAAGCTTTCTTT
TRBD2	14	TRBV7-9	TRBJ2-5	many	CASSLWGGEETQYF	TGTGCCAGCAGCTTATGGGGGGGTGAAGAGACCCAGTACTTC
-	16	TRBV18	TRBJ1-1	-	CASKNTSPGGGTEAFF	TGTGCCAGCAAAAACACTAGTCCCGGCGGAGGGACTGAAGCTTTCTTT
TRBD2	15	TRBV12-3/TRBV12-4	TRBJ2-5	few	CASGRGLARVETQYF	TGTGCCAGCGGAAGGGGACTAGCGCGTGTTGAGACCCAGTACTTC
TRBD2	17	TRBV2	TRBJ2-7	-	CASSEAPGLAASYEQYF	TGTGCCAGCAGTGAAGCGCCTGGACTAGCGGCCTCCTACGAGCAGTACTTC
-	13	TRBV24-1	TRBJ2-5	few	CATSDGLQETQYF	TGTGCCACCAGTGATGGGCTACAAGAGACCCAGTACTTC
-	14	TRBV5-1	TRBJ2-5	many	CASSLRSLQETQYF	TGCGCCAGCAGCTTGAGATCGTTACAAGAGACCCAGTACTTC
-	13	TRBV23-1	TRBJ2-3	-	CASTGVTLDTQYF	TGCGCCAGCACGGGGGTAACACTTGATACGCAGTATTTT
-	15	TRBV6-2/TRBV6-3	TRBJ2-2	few	CATLAAPLRTGELFF	TGTGCCACCCTCGCGGCTCCGCTGAGGACCGGGGAGCTGTTTTTT
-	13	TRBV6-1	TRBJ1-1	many	CASLQGGNTEAFF	TGTGCCAGCCTACAGGGAGGAAACACTGAAGCTTTCTTT
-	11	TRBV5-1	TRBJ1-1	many	CASSSNTEAFF	TGCGCCAGCAGCTCAAACACTGAAGCTTTCTTT
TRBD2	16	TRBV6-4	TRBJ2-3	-	CASSLLAGTITDTQYF	TGTGCCAGCAGTCTACTAGCGGGGACCATCACAGATACGCAGTATTTT
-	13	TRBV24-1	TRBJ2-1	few	CATSVGDYNEQFF	TGTGCCACCAGTGTCGGCGACTACAATGAGCAGTTCTTC
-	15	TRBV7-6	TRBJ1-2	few	CASSLGARTSYGYTF	TGTGCCAGCAGCTTAGGGGCCCGTACTTCCTATGGCTACACCTTC
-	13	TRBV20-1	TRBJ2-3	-	CSAPPGFTDTQYF	TGCAGTGCCCCCCCCGGCTTCACAGATACGCAGTATTTT